These 24 T cell receptor beta chains were all obtained from the same sample, sequenced in a study of shared clonotypes between healthy human individuals. Sequenced by immunoSEQ multiplex PCR; TCRdb stores in-frame clones only, minus some. The data show some 2.1 million clones, with 93% seen just once and about 1.7% held by the top ten. The naive CD8 population came from CD45RO-negative cells selected for CCR7, without terminally differentiated effector memory CD45RA+ cells. The sequenced material came from naive CD8+ T cells from PBMCs. The receptors here all came from a man aged 18 to 30 in good health. Some clones in this sample may be carry-over from other donors' samples.

V is TRBV7-6 and J is TRBJ2-5, with TRBD2 matching over 7 bases. The germline CDR1 and CDR2 sequences are SGHVS and FNYEAQ. The V segment lost 2 bases and the J segment 3 bases; nucleotides outside the gene matches: 9. The CDR3 is made up of 16 amino acids. For the CDR3, the DNA is TGTGCCAGCAGCTTAAATCCAGGGCTAGCGGAAGAGACCCAGTACTTC. Encoded protein: CASSLNPGLAEETQYF.

The V gene is TRBV5-5, the J gene TRBJ2-6; D is unresolved. From germline, CDR1 is SGHKS and CDR2 YYEKEE (reference sequence). The CDR3 has 15 residues. V lost 4 bases and J 1 base, leaving 9 bases between the germline ends. For the CDR3, the DNA is TGTGCCAGCAGCCCGGTAGGGTCTGGGGCCAACGTCCTGACTTTC. Residues: CASSPVGSGANVLTF.

This clone was recorded once. The chain employs TRBV7-3 and TRBJ1-2, with D tentatively TRBD1 (5 bases). The CDR3 has 14 residues. V dropped 3 bases and J dropped 6 bases, with 14 bases sitting between them. Germline V gives CDR1 SGHTA, CDR2 FQGTGA. The chain's CDR3 is CASSFPGRDDGYTF. CDR3 coding DNA: TGTGCCAGCAGCTTTCCTGGCAGGGACGATGGCTACACCTTC.

This chain links TRBV9 with TRBJ2-1; 8 nucleotides match TRBD1. In germline, CDR1 is SGDLS, CDR2 YYNGEE. The CDR3 contains 15 residues. J gave up 7 bases and V 0 bases, and 6 bases lay outside the gene matches. DNA of the CDR3: TGTGCCAGCAGCGTAGAAGGGACAGGCGGGAATGAGCAGTTCTTC. This encodes CASSVEGTGGNEQFF.

This chain connects TRBV4-2 to TRBJ2-7; D perhaps matches TRBD2 (5 bases). V gave up 1 base and J gave up 2 bases, with 12 bases separating them. In germline, CDR1 is LGHNA, CDR2 YNFKEQ. This CDR3 spans 15 amino acids. The CDR3 DNA is TGTGCCAGCAGCCAAGGCCGGGATATGACCTACGAGCAGTACTTC. It yields the protein CASSQGRDMTYEQYF.

This chain links TRBV28 with TRBJ2-7; 10 bases are a match to TRBD2. V dropped 4 bases and J dropped 7; count of bases not matched to a gene: 13. Germline CDR1 is MDHEN and CDR2 is SYDVKM. The CDR3 loop spans 16 amino acids. CDR3 protein: CASSSPHLAGVLEQYF. For the CDR3, the DNA is TGTGCCAGCAGTTCTCCCCATCTAGCGGGAGTTTTAGAGCAGTACTTC.

The chain couples TRBV7-2 to TRBJ1-1; D call uncertain. This CDR3 is built from 13 residues. Between the trimmed V and J ends, which lost 6 bases and 1 base, there was a span of 9 bases. Per the germline V gene, CDR1 is SGHTA and CDR2 is FQGNSA. The CDR3 loop reads CASRVKPNTEAFF. The CDR3 nucleotides are TGTGCCAGCAGGGTAAAACCGAACACTGAAGCTTTCTTT.

The V call is TRBV29-1, the J call TRBJ1-4, with 7 bases fitting TRBD1. The V gene end was trimmed by 5 bases and the J gene end by 5 bases; junction bases not matched to a gene: 8. Germline V CDR1 and CDR2: SQVTM, ANQGSEA. The CDR3 is 14 amino acids. For the CDR3, the DNA is TGCAGCGTTCTAAGGACAGGACTAAATGAAAAACTGTTTTTT. This codes for CSVLRTGLNEKLFF.

This clone is a singleton in its sample. In the same sample, other DNA sequences code for this CDR3. V usage is TRBV6-5 and J usage is TRBJ1-5; D gene ambiguous. This CDR3 contains 14 residues. V lost 2 bases to trimming and J lost 2 bases, with 7 bases between them. Germline-derived CDR1 and CDR2 are MNHEY and SVGAGI. The CDR3 here is CASSYGEGNQPQHF. CDR3 sequence (DNA): TGTGCCAGCAGTTACGGGGAGGGCAATCAGCCCCAGCATTTT.

This clone has a single count. The chain recombines TRBV7-3 with TRBJ2-1; D is undetermined. Trimming removed 6 bases from V and 11 bases from J, with 14 bases in between. Germline CDR1 is SGHTA and CDR2 is FQGTGA. The CDR3 totals 12 residues. The DNA of the CDR3 is TGTGCCAGCAGTCCCAGCCCCCGACAGCAGTTCTTC. Protein: CASSPSPRQQFF. Supplemented by reference TRBV7-3 and TRBJ2-1, the full variable domain reads GAGVSQTPSNKVTEKGKYVELRCDPISGHTALYWYRQSLGQGPEFLIYFQGTGAADDSGLPNDRFFAVRPEGSVSTLKIQRTERGDSAVYLCASSPSPRQQFFGPGTRLTVL.

This chain links TRBV7-6 with TRBJ2-7, with TRBD2 matching 10 bases. After removal of 1 base from V and 6 bases from J, the junction contained 6 bases not matched to a gene. Germline V lookup: CDR1 SGHVS, CDR2 FNYEAQ. CDR3 size: 15 residues. For the CDR3, the DNA is TGTGCCAGCAGCTTAGAGGCTAGCGGGAGTGGCGAGCAGTACTTC. Amino acid sequence: CASSLEASGSGEQYF. Based on the CDR3 plus reference TRBV7-6 and TRBJ2-7, the full variable domain is GAGVSQSPRYKVTKRGQDVALRCDPISGHVSLYWYRQALGQGPEFLTYFNYEAQQDKSGLPNDRFSAERPEGSISTLTIQRTEQRDSAMYRCASSLEASGSGEQYFGPGTRLTVT.

The chain recombines TRBV28 with TRBJ1-5; no clear D gene. CDR1 and CDR2 from the germline V gene are MDHEN and SYDVKM. This CDR3 contains 15 residues. V lost 3 bases to trimming and J lost 0 bases, with 9 bases between them. This CDR3 reads CASSLITASNQPQHF. The DNA for the CDR3 is TGTGCCAGCAGTTTGATTACGGCTAGCAATCAGCCCCAGCATTTT. Full variable domain (rest looked up from reference TRBV28 and TRBJ1-5): DVKVTQSSRYLVKRTGEKVFLECVQDMDHENMFWYRQDPGLGLRLIYFSYDVKMKEKGDIPEGYSVSREKKERFSLILESASTNQTSMYLCASSLITASNQPQHFGDGTRLSIL.

The rearrangement links TRBV5-5 to TRBJ1-3; D is uncertain. V was pared by 2 bases and J by 0 bases, with 9 bases between. Germline lookup yields CDR1 SGHKS and CDR2 YYEKEE (reference sequence). This CDR3 contains 15 residues. CDR3 bases: TGTGCCAGCAGCTTTCATAAGAGCTCTGGAAACACCATATATTTT. Translation: CASSFHKSSGNTIYF. Looking up the rest from reference TRBV5-5 and TRBJ1-3 gives the full variable domain: DAGVTQSPTHLIKTRGQQVTLRCSPISGHKSVSWYQQVLGQGPQFIFQYYEKEERGRGNFPDRFSARQFPNYSSELNVNALLLGDSALYLCASSFHKSSGNTIYFGEGSWLTVV.

This clone appeared once. This sequence joins TRBV7-3 and TRBJ2-2, with D possibly being TRBD2 (6 bases). The ends were cut back, 5 bases at V and 3 bases at J, with 10 bases in the middle. In germline, CDR1 is SGHTA, CDR2 FQGTGA. CDR3 length: 14 residues. The DNA for the CDR3 is TGTGCCAGCAGCATACTAGCATACACCGGGGAGCTGTTTTTT. It codes for CASSILAYTGELFF.

The chain combines TRBV27 with TRBJ1-2; the match to TRBD1 covers 7 bases. CDR1 is MNHEY, CDR2 SMNVEV, per germline (reference sequence). The J segment lost 4 bases and the V segment lost 3 bases, leaving 11 bases of the junction unmatched. This CDR3 is built from 16 residues. The CDR3 spells CASSFRSGTAPYGYTF. As DNA, the CDR3 is TGTGCCAGCAGTTTTCGATCCGGGACAGCTCCCTATGGCTACACCTTC.

The V and J genes are TRBV6-4 and TRBJ1-2; D is unclear. CDR1 and CDR2 from the germline V gene are MRHNA and SNTAGT. Trimming took off 2 bases at V and 5 bases at J, with 15 bases between the two ends. The CDR3 consists of 15 residues. The CDR3 sequence: CASSDPFTKKYGYTF. In DNA, the CDR3 is TGTGCCAGCAGTGACCCGTTCACAAAAAAGTATGGCTACACCTTC.

The chain has TRBV27 and TRBJ1-2, with D possibly being TRBD1 (6 bases). V shed 0 bases and J shed 0 bases, with 14 bases lying between them. Germline lookup yields CDR1 MNHEY and CDR2 SMNVEV (reference sequence). The CDR3 is 17 residues long. CDR3 in DNA: TGTGCCAGCAGTTTATCGGTCGGGACAAAAACTAACTATGGCTACACCTTC. Its translation: CASSLSVGTKTNYGYTF.

The chain links TRBV9 to TRBJ2-1; D possibly corresponds to TRBD2 (6 bases). The V end was cut by 4 bases, the J end by 0 bases, with 14 bases between. CDR1 and CDR2 (germline): SGDLS, YYNGEE. CDR3 length equals 16 residues. The DNA for the CDR3 is TGTGCCAGCAGCCCCCCCCTAGCGCGCTCCTACAATGAGCAGTTCTTC. It yields the protein CASSPPLARSYNEQFF.

Note on this clone: Its ends do not fully match the called genes, so a read error is possible. The rearrangement links TRBV2 to TRBJ1-1; TRBD1 matches at 8 bases. Per germline, CDR1 SNHLY and CDR2 FYNNEI. This CDR3 comprises 9 residues. CDR3 in DNA: TGTGCCGCGGGGGACAGGCCCCTTTTT. Residues: CAAGDRPLF.

This clone is a singleton in its sample. The CDR3: CASSFQGHSEQYF. The CDR3 DNA reads TGTGCCAGCAGTTTTCAAGGCCACTCTGAGCAGTACTTC. The chain is built from TRBV27 and TRBJ2-7; D unclear. Germline lookup yields CDR1 MNHEY and CDR2 SMNVEV (reference sequence). The V and J ends lost 3 bases and 7 bases respectively, with 13 bases between them. The CDR3 is 13 residues long.

The V call is TRBV10-2, the J call TRBJ2-1, with 7 bases fitting TRBD2. The CDR3 has 17 amino acids. The V gene end was trimmed by 0 bases and the J gene end by 10 bases; junction bases not matched to a gene: 15. Germline CDR1 WSHSY, CDR2 SAAADI. In nucleotides, the CDR3 is TGCGCCAGCAGTGAGTCTTCGACAGTAACTAGCGTAGGGGAGCAGTTCTTC. It specifies CASSESSTVTSVGEQFF.

The V and J genes are TRBV19 and TRBJ1-5; D gene ambiguous. Germline assignment: CDR1 LNHDA and CDR2 SQIVND (reference sequence). The CDR3 covers 15 residues. Trimming pared 4 bases from V and 6 bases from J, leaving 16 bases between. CDR3 amino acids: CASSTVGGIFQPQHF. The CDR3 region has the DNA TGTGCCAGTAGTACTGTTGGCGGGATTTTTCAGCCCCAGCATTTT.

The chain carries TRBV13 and TRBJ1-1; possible D gene TRBD1, 6 bases. Trimming stripped 1 base from V and 3 bases from J, with 12 bases between. CDR1 PRHDT and CDR2 FYEKMQ come from the germline V gene (reference sequence). This CDR3 has 15 residues. The CDR3 is CASSLARGRDTEAFF. CDR3 nucleotide sequence: TGTGCCAGCAGCTTAGCGCGGGGGCGGGACACTGAAGCTTTCTTT.

The J gene is TRBJ2-1, the V gene TRBV7-9, with D unclear. Germline CDR1 reads SEHNR; CDR2 reads FQNEAQ (reference sequence). This CDR3 comprises 14 residues. Between the trimmed V and J ends, which lost 1 base and 4 bases, there was a span of 8 bases. CDR3 nucleotides: TGTGCCAGCAGCTTAGGTATCGAGTACAATGAGCAGTTCTTC. Translated, it gives CASSLGIEYNEQFF. The full variable domain, completed using reference TRBV7-9 and TRBJ2-1, is DTGVSQNPRHKITKRGQNVTFRCDPISEHNRLYWYRQTLGQGPEFLTYFQNEAQLEKSRLLSDRFSAERPKGSFSTLEIQRTEQGDSAMYLCASSLGIEYNEQFFGPGTRLTVL.